What follows are 2 T cell receptor beta chains derived from one specimen sequenced in a study of neurological immune-mediated disorders. MiXCR was run by TCRdb on the 5' RACE reads, yielding one entry per CDR3 protein. The data hold around 64,000 distinct CDR3 sequences, with about 13% observed a single time. Sequencing was performed on PBMCs. These receptor sequences come from a woman aged 55-70 years with HTLV-1-associated myelopathy (HAM/TSP).

This clonotype was seen many times. The V and J genes are TRBV18 and TRBJ2-1, with 11 bases lining up with TRBD2. CDR1 is KGHSH, CDR2 LQKENI, per germline. This CDR3 has 19 amino acids. J was trimmed by 6 bases and V by 0 bases; bases with no gene match: 13. The CDR3, as DNA: TGTGCCAGCTCACCACCACATTTGACTAGCGGGACCGCCCTCAATGAGCAGTTCTTC. This encodes CASSPPHLTSGTALNEQFF.

This clonotype was observed many times. V gene TRBV12-3 or TRBV12-4 combines with J gene TRBJ2-6; D is unclear. The CDR3 length is 16 residues. With 3 bases removed from V and 4 bases from J, the gap between germline ends came to 13 bases. CDR3 sequence: CASSFDWSRGANVLTF. The DNA of the CDR3 is TGTGCCAGCAGTTTTGATTGGAGTCGAGGGGCCAACGTCCTGACTTTC.